Below are 2 T cell receptor beta chains sequenced from a single sample in a study of OX40 agonist ivuxolimab in advanced cancers. Generated by immunoSEQ multiplex PCR, the TCRdb table keeps only in-frame clones and is missing some. Of around 83,000 clones in the sample, about 90% were seen once. The specimen comprised CD4+ or CD8+ T cells sorted from blood, sampled in a trial of the OX40 agonist ivuxolimab. These receptors were obtained from an adult with an advanced solid tumor such as melanoma, head and neck, liver or kidney cancer.

The chain carries TRBV19 and TRBJ1-5; 8 bases are shared with TRBD1. Looked up from germline, CDR1 is LNHDA and CDR2 is SQIVND (reference sequence). The CDR3 is 15 amino acids. Trimming cost V 3 bases and J 3 bases; bases outside gene matches: 4. CDR3 in DNA: TGTGCCAGTAGTATCCACAGGGGGAACAATCAGCCCCAGCATTTT. It translates to CASSIHRGNNQPQHF.

The CDR3 DNA sequence: TGTGCCAGCAGCCCACTTCAAGAGACCCAGTACTTC. This translates into CASSPLQETQYF. The chain employs TRBV9 and TRBJ2-5, with D unclear. Germline assignment: CDR1 SGDLS and CDR2 YYNGEE. The CDR3 has 12 residues. The V end was cut by 4 bases, the J end by 2 bases, with 6 bases between.